This T cell receptor (beta chain) stems from a study of T cells in Graves' hyperthyroidism and ophthalmopathy. It was RNA transcripts that yielded the amplified TCR beta CDR3 regions. Primed by the HTBI set, a first-round RT-PCR was run on the TCR CDR3. TCRdb itself ran the multiplex PCR reads through MiXCR, one entry per CDR3 protein. The sample gives 530,000 or so distinct CDR3 sequences, less than 25% of which show up once; 11% is in the top ten. This CDR3 is 12 amino acids long. CDR1 and CDR2 from the germline V gene are MDHEN and SYDVKM. The V end lost 4 bases, the J end lost 6 bases, and 10 bases lay between the germline ends. This clonotype turned up a few times.

The V call is TRBV28, the J call TRBJ2-7; D is perhaps TRBD2 (5 bases). The clonotype was recovered from a woman in her 30s with Graves' ophthalmopathy. Sequencing input: blood. The CDR3 here is CASSSLSGEQYF. Here the CDR3 DNA reads TGTGCCAGCAGTTCCCTAAGCGGCGAGCAGTACTTC.